Following are 24 T cell receptor beta chains from one sample sequenced in a study of regulatory T cells in long-lasting Graves disease. Specified time point: newly diagnosed GD, antithyroid drugs for less than 3 months. Generation of the TCR library employed RNA extracted from PBMCs. Combining iRepertoire HTBI primers with Arm-PCR of CDR3 regions, the authors built TCR beta libraries. TCRdb reprocessed the multiplex PCR reads with MiXCR, giving one entry per CDR3 protein. This sample has hundreds of thousands of distinct CDR3 sequences; approximately 15% occur once, and the top ten carry just under 30%. This sample was also put to use in a study of T cells in Graves' hyperthyroidism and ophthalmopathy.

The sample here was peripheral blood mononuclear cells (PBMCs), taken at new diagnosis, from a patient treated with antithyroid drugs. These receptors were collected from a man aged 40-50 years with Graves disease.

This clonotype was observed at least ten times. This chain joins TRBV28 and TRBJ2-7; 8 bases align to TRBD1. CDR3 length: 14 residues. V was pared by 6 bases and J by 2 bases, with 6 bases of the junction left unmatched. CDR1 is MDHEN and CDR2 is SYDVKM in the germline V gene. The CDR3 region is CASSPGQATYEQYF. The CDR3 bases are TGTGCCAGCAGCCCGGGACAGGCCACCTACGAGCAGTACTTC.

This clonotype was counted only a few times. The V call is TRBV29-1, the J call TRBJ2-2; TRBD1 matches 8 bases. J was trimmed by 6 bases and V by 5 bases; bases with no gene match: 8. The germline V gene has CDR1 SQVTM and CDR2 ANQGSEA. The CDR3 spans 14 residues. CDR3: CSVFGTGIAGELFF. In DNA, the CDR3 is TGCAGCGTTTTCGGGACAGGCATAGCCGGGGAGCTGTTTTTT.

In the case of this clonotype: A much larger clone sits a single nucleotide away, making a read error possible. The rearrangement joins TRBV7-3 to TRBJ2-3; D is possibly TRBD1 (6 bases). V lost 2 bases and J lost 6, with 9 bases in between. Looked up from germline, CDR1 is SGHTA and CDR2 is FQGTGA. The CDR3 loop spans 13 amino acids. CDR3 protein: CASSLAQGDTQYF. CDR3 in DNA: TGTGCCAGCAGCTTAGCCCAGGGGGATACGCAGTATTTT. The complete variable domain, with remaining parts taken from reference TRBV7-3 and TRBJ2-3, reads GAGVSQTPSNKVTEKGKYVELRCDPISGHTALYWYRQSLGQGPEFLIYFQGTGAADDSGLPNDRFFAVRPEGSVSTLKIQRTERGDSAVYLCASSLAQGDTQYFGPGTRLTVL.

This clonotype occurred many times. The chain carries TRBV19 and TRBJ1-1; tentative D call: TRBD1 (6 bases). Germline CDR1 is LNHDA and CDR2 is SQIVND (reference sequence). The CDR3 has 17 amino acids. V dropped 5 bases and J dropped 0 bases, with 19 bases sitting between them. DNA for the CDR3: TGTGCCAGTAGTTCCAGGTTCCGACAGGCTATGAACACTGAAGCTTTCTTT. Translating it yields CASSSRFRQAMNTEAFF.

The chain recombines TRBV6-1 with TRBJ1-3; a possible D gene is TRBD1 (5 bases). The CDR3 is made up of 15 amino acids. The germline V gene has CDR1 MNHNS and CDR2 SASEGT. V lost 9 bases and J lost 0, with 15 bases in between. CDR3 sequence (DNA): TGTGCCAGTTCCCCTCGGGGGGACTCTGGAAACACCATATATTTT. Residues: CASSPRGDSGNTIYF.

A few counts support this clonotype. The genes are TRBV20-1 and TRBJ1-3; unclear D gene. V lost 5 bases and J lost 6, with 14 bases in between. The CDR3 totals 13 residues. CDR1 is DFQATT and CDR2 is SNEGSKA in the germline V gene (reference sequence). The CDR3 region has the DNA TGCAGTGCTTTACAGTTTAGAGCAAACACCATATATTTT. As protein: CSALQFRANTIYF.

This clonotype was recorded at least ten times. This chain uses TRBV6-1 with TRBJ1-1; D might be TRBD1 (5 bases). Trimming cost V 8 bases and J 3 bases, with 16 bases left between them. The CDR3 sequence is 14 residues long. Germline V lookup: CDR1 MNHNS, CDR2 SASEGT. As DNA, the CDR3 is TGTGCCAGCCTGAGGAGACAGACCTACACTGAAGCTTTCTTT. Its translation is CASLRRQTYTEAFF.

About this clonotype itself: A read error may explain this, as a much larger clone is one base away. CDR3 loop: CAWSYIAGGPYEQFF. CDR3 bases: TGTGCCTGGAGTTATATAGCGGGGGGGCCCTATGAGCAGTTCTTC. V is TRBV30 and J is TRBJ2-1; 11 nucleotides agree with TRBD2. Germline CDR1 GTSNPN, CDR2 SVGIG (reference sequence). The CDR3 consists of 15 residues. The V and J ends lost 2 bases and 8 bases, in that order; junction bases with no gene match: 8.

This clonotype was recorded a few times. The germline gene is not matched at one end of the junction; a read error may be the cause. The chain joins TRBV12-3 or TRBV12-4 to TRBJ2-7; 7 nucleotides agree with TRBD1. The CDR3 has 16 residues. The CDR3 loop reads CASSRTLDRINNEQYF. The DNA of the CDR3 is TGTGCCAGCAGTAGAACCCTGGACAGGATTAACAACGAGCAGTATTTC.

The sample holds a few counts of this clonotype. The rearrangement joins TRBV6-1 to TRBJ1-2, with D possibly TRBD1 on 6 matching bases. V lost 10 bases and J 5 bases, leaving 17 bases between the germline ends. Per the germline V gene, CDR1 is MNHNS and CDR2 is SASEGT. The CDR3 loop spans 13 amino acids. The CDR3, as DNA: TGTGCCACCGGGACACCCCGAGGGTATGGCTACACCTTC. Translated, it gives CATGTPRGYGYTF.

J is TRBJ2-3 and V is TRBV25-1; no clear D gene. Germline loops: CDR1 MGHDK, CDR2 SYGVNS. The CDR3 is made up of 15 amino acids. The V and J ends lost 0 bases and 0 bases respectively, with 7 bases between them. The CDR3, as DNA: TGTGCCAGCAGTGAATACCACCTTAGCACAGATACGCAGTATTTT. It is translated as CASSEYHLSTDTQYF.

A note on this clonotype: Since a far larger clone is one base different, this is likely a read error. This chain joins TRBV2 and TRBJ2-1, with D perhaps TRBD1 or TRBD2 (7 bases each). The J call is doubtful: the DNA matches TRBJ2-5 better. CDR3 length: 17 residues. Germline loops: CDR1 SNHLY, CDR2 FYNNEI. The CDR3 sequence is CASRSSRGGGPGKTQYF. The CDR3, as DNA: TGTGCCAGCAGAAGTAGCAGGGGGGGGGGGCCGGGGAAGACCCAGTACTTC.

This clonotype was observed many times. One end of the junction is discordant with germline, which a read error may explain. This chain uses TRBV18 with TRBJ1-1, with 8 nucleotides matching TRBD1. The CDR3 covers 15 residues. CDR1 is KGHSH, CDR2 LQKENI, per germline. CDR3 sequence: CQTARDRIERTEAFF. The CDR3 region has the DNA TGCCAGACGGCCCGGGACAGGATAGAGAGGACTGAAGCTTTCTTT.

This clonotype was seen repeatedly, ten times or more. The J gene is TRBJ1-1, the V gene TRBV28; a weak D match, TRBD1 (6 bases). The V end lost 3 bases, the J end lost 6 bases, and 17 bases lay between the germline ends. Germline CDR1 reads MDHEN; CDR2 reads SYDVKM. This CDR3 contains 15 residues. The DNA for the CDR3 is TGTGCCAGCAGTTTGTATCAGGGGTTTAGCGCTGAAGCTTTCTTT. It yields the protein CASSLYQGFSAEAFF.

The table lists this clonotype with many counts. The gene calls are TRBV28 and TRBJ2-7; D ambiguous. Trimming stripped 6 bases from V and 1 base from J, with 10 bases between. This CDR3 has 13 amino acids. Per germline, CDR1 MDHEN and CDR2 SYDVKM. The chain's CDR3 is CASRPDTSYEQYF. DNA of the CDR3: TGTGCCAGCAGGCCCGACACGTCCTACGAGCAGTACTTC.

This clonotype was found many times. V and J are TRBV2 and TRBJ1-3; 7 nucleotides agree with TRBD1. CDR3 size: 16 residues. In germline, CDR1 is SNHLY, CDR2 FYNNEI. With 7 bases clipped from V and 0 bases from J, the junction kept 9 bases outside the gene matches. CDR3 amino acids: CASTPATGSSGNTIYF. CDR3 DNA sequence: TGTGCCAGCACACCGGCGACAGGGAGCTCTGGAAACACCATATATTTT.

This clonotype occurred many times. The genes are TRBV5-1 and TRBJ2-3, with 8 bases identical to TRBD2. Germline V gene sequence: CDR1 SGHRS, CDR2 YFSETQ. CDR3 length: 15 residues. V lost 4 bases, J lost 0 bases, and 4 bases stayed unmatched. The CDR3 DNA reads as TGCGCCAGCAGCGGCTTAGCGGGGAGCACAGATACGCAGTATTTT. Its translation is CASSGLAGSTDTQYF. Complete variable domain (other parts from reference TRBV5-1 and TRBJ2-3): KAGVTQTPRYLIKTRGQQVTLSCSPISGHRSVSWYQQTPGQGLQFLFEYFSETQRNKGNFPGRFSGRQFSNSRSEMNVSTLELGDSALYLCASSGLAGSTDTQYFGPGTRLTVL.

This clonotype appeared a few times. The V and J genes are TRBV6-1 and TRBJ1-4; no reliable D call. V was cut by 1 base and J by 5 bases, with 5 bases left in between. In germline, CDR1 is MNHNS, CDR2 SASEGT. The CDR3 has 13 residues. In DNA, the CDR3 is TGTGCCAGCAGTGAAGTTTGGAATGAAAAACTGTTTTTT. Translation gives CASSEVWNEKLFF.

This clonotype was observed a few times. This sequence joins TRBV9 and TRBJ2-5; D is possibly TRBD1 (6 bases). V shed 4 bases and J shed 4 bases, with 14 bases lying between them. The CDR3 length is 14 residues. The germline gives CDR1 SGDLS, CDR2 YYNGEE. The CDR3 DNA is TGTGCCAGCAGCCCACAGGGTTCAGGAGAGACCCAGTACTTC. It yields the protein CASSPQGSGETQYF.

CDR3 residues: CAISESWGATDTQYF. In nucleotides, the CDR3 is TGTGCCATCAGTGAGTCCTGGGGGGCCACAGATACGCAGTATTTT. V and J are TRBV10-3 and TRBJ2-3; D might be TRBD1 or TRBD2, each matching 6 bases. Trimming left V 0 bases short and J 2 bases short, with 9 bases between. The CDR3 is 15 residues long. Germline lookup yields CDR1 ENHRY and CDR2 SYGVKD.

This clonotype was picked up many times. The genes are TRBV7-3 and TRBJ2-3, with D possibly matching TRBD1 (5 bases). Germline V gene sequence: CDR1 SGHTA, CDR2 FQGTGA. V was pared by 0 bases and J by 6 bases, with 19 bases between. The CDR3 runs to 17 residues. CDR3 in amino acids: CASSLTPGIPSRDTQYF. The CDR3, as DNA: TGTGCCAGCAGCTTAACACCAGGGATCCCATCGAGGGATACGCAGTATTTT.

This clonotype was observed many times. The chain joins TRBV2 to TRBJ2-5, with D hard to call. Germline V CDR1 and CDR2: SNHLY, FYNNEI. CDR3 length equals 15 residues. Between the trimmed V and J ends, which lost 1 base and 2 bases, there was a span of 11 bases. The CDR3, as DNA: TGTGCCAGCAGTGAAGACTGGGGTGGTCAAGAGACCCAGTACTTC. Amino acids: CASSEDWGGQETQYF.

This clonotype occurred a few times. This chain connects TRBV4-1 to TRBJ2-7; 12 bases line up with TRBD2. J was trimmed by 1 base and V by 4 bases; bases with no gene match: 2. The CDR3 loop spans 15 amino acids. Germline loops: CDR1 MGHRA, CDR2 YSYEKL. This CDR3 is CASSRGTSGSYEQYF. CDR3 bases: TGCGCCAGCAGCCGGGGGACTAGCGGGTCCTACGAGCAGTACTTC.

This clonotype was detected many times. CDR3 nucleotide sequence: TGTGCCACCAGCTCACACAGGGGGGACTATGGCTACACCTTC. Translated: CATSSHRGDYGYTF. The genes are TRBV15 and TRBJ1-2, with TRBD1 matching over 8 bases. Germline loops: CDR1 LNHNV, CDR2 YYDKDF (reference sequence). V lost 5 bases to trimming and J lost 3 bases; unmatched junction nucleotides: 5. The CDR3 covers 14 residues.